Listed below are T cell receptor beta chains from one sample, sequenced in a study of technical replicates of blood from a handful of donors. TCRdb's table, derived via immunoSEQ multiplex PCR, lists solely in-frame clones and lacks some. Of around 14,000 clones in the sample, 84% are singletons; the top ten hold 11%. The sample taken for sequencing was PBMCs. The receptors come from a human donor in good health. The CDR3 runs from the conserved cysteine through the conserved F or W. The D gene is left open where the match is weak. Clone size is not always given. Where it is, it says once, few, many or a class for expanded clones.

d_call	v_call	clone_size	j_call	cdr3_length	cdr3_aa	cdr3_nt
TRBD2	TRBV25-1	NA	TRBJ2-7	15	CASSDPSGRSYEQYF	TGTGCCAGCAGTGACCCTAGCGGGAGGAGCTACGAGCAGTACTTC
NA	TRBV10-2	few	TRBJ2-7	13	CASSEQGFHEQYF	TGCGCCAGCAGTGAACAGGGATTCCACGAGCAGTACTTC
NA	TRBV11-1	NA	TRBJ1-1	13	CASSFRQDTEAFF	TGTGCCAGCAGCTTCCGACAGGACACTGAAGCTTTCTTT
TRBD1	TRBV6-1	NA	TRBJ2-1	15	CASNDLQGEVGEQFF	TGTGCCAGCAACGACCTACAGGGGGAGGTCGGTGAGCAGTTCTTC
NA	TRBV2	once	TRBJ2-4	15	CASRREGFGKNIQYF	TGTGCCAGCAGGCGAGAGGGTTTCGGCAAAAACATTCAGTACTTC
NA	TRBV25-1	NA	TRBJ1-6	10	CAGTNSPLHF	TGTGCCGGGACAAATTCACCCCTCCACTTT
NA	TRBV19	NA	TRBJ2-3	12	CASCSSPDTQYF	TGTGCCAGTTGTTCGAGCCCCGATACGCAGTATTTT
TRBD2	TRBV18	once	TRBJ2-1	14	CASSPEREVNEQFF	TGTGCCAGCTCACCGGAGCGGGAGGTCAATGAGCAGTTCTTC
NA	TRBV11-2	NA	TRBJ2-7	15	CASSLEQLSSYEQYF	TGTGCCAGCAGCTTAGAACAGCTAAGCTCCTACGAGCAGTACTTC
TRBD2	TRBV2	NA	TRBJ2-1	15	CASRMGLAAGNEQFF	TGTGCCAGCAGGATGGGACTAGCGGCAGGAAATGAGCAGTTCTTC
TRBD2	TRBV7-2	NA	TRBJ2-3	16	CASSFVGREEADTQYF	TGTGCCAGCAGTTTCGTTGGGCGGGAGGAGGCAGATACGCAGTATTTT
NA	TRBV7-2	NA	TRBJ2-1	16	CASQQGLLSSYNEQFF	TGTGCCAGCCAGCAAGGACTCCTGAGCTCCTACAATGAGCAGTTCTTC
TRBD1	TRBV5-1	NA	TRBJ1-3	16	CASSLAAQGAGNTIYF	TGCGCCAGCAGCTTGGCCGCCCAGGGGGCTGGAAACACCATATATTTT
NA	TRBV29-1	NA	TRBJ2-7	13	CSARPASSYEQYF	TGCAGCGCGAGACCAGCGAGTTCCTACGAGCAGTACTTC
NA	TRBV25-1	NA	TRBJ2-1	15	CASRTGAGAYNEQFF	TGTGCCAGTCGAACGGGAGCCGGGGCCTACAATGAGCAGTTCTTC
TRBD1	TRBV28	NA	TRBJ1-1	17	CASSFLPGQEQNTEAFF	TGTGCCAGCAGTTTTCTACCGGGACAGGAGCAGAACACTGAAGCTTTCTTT
TRBD1	TRBV6-6	NA	TRBJ1-2	12	CASSGQGAQYTF	TGTGCCAGCAGCGGACAGGGGGCGCAGTACACCTTC
TRBD1	TRBV11-3	NA	TRBJ2-3	13	CASSPGQGNTQYF	TGTGCCAGCAGCCCCGGACAGGGGAATACGCAGTATTTT
NA	TRBV5-6	few	TRBJ2-1	14	CASARGTPYNEQFF	TGTGCCAGCGCCCGGGGAACCCCTTACAATGAGCAGTTCTTC
NA	TRBV25-1	NA	TRBJ2-2	17	CASSAALDYLNTGELFF	TGTGCCAGCAGTGCTGCTCTAGACTATCTTAACACCGGGGAGCTGTTTTTT
NA	TRBV19	NA	TRBJ2-1	16	CASSTPGTSSYNEQFF	TGTGCCAGTAGTACCCCGGGAACGAGCTCCTACAATGAGCAGTTCTTC
TRBD2	TRBV6-4	NA	TRBJ2-1	15	CASSDSSGTYNEQFF	TGTGCCAGCAGTGACTCTAGCGGGACCTACAATGAGCAGTTCTTC
NA	TRBV15	NA	TRBJ2-6	18	CATSRDKQALSGANVLTF	TGTGCCACCAGCAGAGATAAACAGGCCCTCTCTGGGGCCAACGTCCTGACTTTC
NA	TRBV7-2	NA	TRBJ2-1	13	CASSPHSDYQWFF	TGTGCCAGCAGCCCCCACTCGGACTACCAGTGGTTCTTC
TRBD1	TRBV28	NA	TRBJ2-7	13	CASTGQTNYEQYF	TGTGCCAGCACGGGACAGACGAACTATGAGCAGTACTTC
TRBD1	TRBV7-2	NA	TRBJ1-5	16	CASSLDVPGQGQPQHF	TGTGCCAGCAGCTTAGACGTCCCGGGACAGGGTCAGCCCCAGCATTTT
NA	TRBV4-2	NA	TRBJ2-3	14	CASNQGLGTDTQYF	TGTGCCAGCAACCAAGGGCTAGGCACAGATACGCAGTATTTT
TRBD2	TRBV9	NA	TRBJ2-2	16	CASSEIAGEVPGELFF	TGTGCCAGCAGCGAAATAGCGGGAGAGGTCCCCGGGGAGCTGTTTTTT
TRBD2	TRBV19	NA	TRBJ2-1	15	CASSTGLYFHNEQFF	TGTGCCAGTAGTACGGGACTATATTTCCACAATGAGCAGTTCTTC
NA	TRBV7-2	NA	TRBJ2-4	17	CASSHGTASLAKNIQYF	TGTGCCAGCAGCCATGGGACTGCATCCTTAGCCAAAAACATTCAGTACTTC
NA	TRBV28	NA	TRBJ1-1	13	CAAGRWGDTEAFF	TGTGCCGCCGGTCGGTGGGGAGACACTGAAGCTTTCTTT
TRBD2	TRBV7-7	NA	TRBJ2-1	16	CASSPLAGTSIDEQFF	TGTGCCAGCAGCCCCCTGGCCGGGACTAGCATCGATGAGCAGTTCTTC
TRBD1	TRBV5-1	once	TRBJ1-1	14	CASSVRQGNAEAFF	TGCGCCAGCAGCGTACGACAGGGGAATGCTGAAGCTTTCTTT
TRBD1	TRBV28	NA	TRBJ2-7	15	CASSQNRGLEYEQYF	TGTGCCAGCAGTCAAAACAGGGGGCTCGAATACGAGCAGTACTTC
TRBD1	TRBV30	few	TRBJ1-2	14	CAWSQGQGNYGYTF	TGTGCCTGGTCACAAGGACAGGGCAACTATGGCTACACCTTC
NA	TRBV6-6	NA	TRBJ2-1	13	CASSYPVDNEQFF	TGTGCCAGCAGTTACCCGGTCGACAATGAGCAGTTCTTC
TRBD2	TRBV10-2	NA	TRBJ2-5	14	CASSPLAGVETQYF	TGCGCCAGCAGCCCTCTAGCGGGAGTGGAGACCCAGTACTTC
NA	TRBV10-1	NA	TRBJ2-2	14	CASSGQMNTGELFF	TGCGCCAGCAGCGGACAGATGAACACCGGGGAGCTGTTTTTT
TRBD2	TRBV10-1	NA	TRBJ2-3	16	CASSPGSGGLQDTQYF	TGCGCCAGCAGTCCCGGGTCGGGAGGGCTTCAAGATACGCAGTATTTT
NA	TRBV18	NA	TRBJ1-1	13	CASSPSEATEAFF	TGTGCCAGCTCACCCTCGGAGGCCACTGAAGCTTTCTTT
NA	TRBV28	once	TRBJ2-7	15	CASSQFQGISYEQYF	TGTGCCAGCAGCCAATTTCAGGGAATCTCCTACGAGCAGTACTTC
NA	TRBV7-6	NA	TRBJ2-7	12	CASSPNFYEQYF	TGTGCCAGCAGCCCGAACTTCTACGAGCAGTACTTC
TRBD2	TRBV10-2	NA	TRBJ2-7	14	CASRTTSGSSEQYF	TGCGCCAGCCGTACGACTAGCGGGAGCTCCGAGCAGTACTTC
TRBD2	TRBV6-4	NA	TRBJ2-1	16	CASSDTAGVSYNEQFF	TGTGCCAGCAGTGACACTGCGGGAGTCTCCTACAATGAGCAGTTCTTC
NA	TRBV5-6	NA	TRBJ1-3	16	CASSLAIAGSLHTIYF	TGTGCCAGCAGCTTGGCCATAGCTGGGAGTTTGCACACCATATATTTT
TRBD2	TRBV5-1	NA	TRBJ2-1	14	CASSILAGGPEQFF	TGCGCCAGCAGCATACTAGCGGGAGGGCCCGAGCAGTTCTTC
NA	TRBV6-6	NA	TRBJ2-7	12	CASRGEDYEQYF	TGTGCCAGCAGGGGGGAGGACTACGAGCAGTACTTC
NA	TRBV6-1	NA	TRBJ1-1	14	CASSRTGKNTEAFF	TGTGCCAGCAGTCGAACAGGGAAGAACACTGAAGCTTTCTTT
TRBD1	TRBV11-2	NA	TRBJ1-4	13	CASSSGQREKLFF	TGTGCCAGCAGCTCGGGACAGCGGGAAAAACTGTTTTTT
TRBD2	TRBV27	NA	TRBJ2-3	15	CASSLSTGGWNTQYF	TGTGCCAGCAGTTTATCGACGGGGGGATGGAATACGCAGTATTTT
TRBD2	TRBV7-9	NA	TRBJ2-1	16	CASSPRLAGDGNEQFF	TGTGCCAGCAGCCCCCGACTAGCGGGAGATGGCAATGAGCAGTTCTTC
TRBD1	TRBV6-1	NA	TRBJ2-5	17	CASSEQATGGALETQYF	TGTGCCAGCAGTGAACAAGCTACAGGGGGTGCGTTAGAGACCCAGTACTTC
TRBD1	TRBV19	NA	TRBJ2-7	16	CASSPAGQGQSYEQYF	TGTGCCAGTAGCCCCGCTGGGCAGGGACAGAGCTACGAGCAGTACTTC
TRBD1	TRBV7-9	NA	TRBJ2-7	14	CASSEGTGGYEQYF	TGTGCCAGCAGCGAGGGGACAGGGGGCTACGAGCAGTACTTC